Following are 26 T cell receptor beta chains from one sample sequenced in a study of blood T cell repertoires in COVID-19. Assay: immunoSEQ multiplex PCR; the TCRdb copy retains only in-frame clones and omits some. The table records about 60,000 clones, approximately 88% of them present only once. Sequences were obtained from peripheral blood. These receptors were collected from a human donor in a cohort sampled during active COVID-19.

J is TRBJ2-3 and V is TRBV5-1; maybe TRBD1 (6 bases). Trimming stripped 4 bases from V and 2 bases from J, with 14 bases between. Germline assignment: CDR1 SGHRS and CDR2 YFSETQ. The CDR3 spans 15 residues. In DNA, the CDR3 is TGCGCCAGCAGCCCTACAGGGAAATTCACAGATACGCAGTATTTT. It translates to CASSPTGKFTDTQYF.

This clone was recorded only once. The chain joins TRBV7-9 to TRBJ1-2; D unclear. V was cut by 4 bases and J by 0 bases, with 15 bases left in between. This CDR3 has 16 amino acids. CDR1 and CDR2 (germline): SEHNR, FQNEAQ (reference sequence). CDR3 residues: CASSSTEPGANYGYTF. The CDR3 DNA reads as TGTGCCAGCAGCTCCACCGAGCCGGGAGCTAACTATGGCTACACCTTC. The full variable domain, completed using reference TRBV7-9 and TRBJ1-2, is DTGVSQNPRHKITKRGQNVTFRCDPISEHNRLYWYRQTLGQGPEFLTYFQNEAQLEKSRLLSDRFSAERPKGSFSTLEIQRTEQGDSAMYLCASSSTEPGANYGYTFGSGTRLTVV.

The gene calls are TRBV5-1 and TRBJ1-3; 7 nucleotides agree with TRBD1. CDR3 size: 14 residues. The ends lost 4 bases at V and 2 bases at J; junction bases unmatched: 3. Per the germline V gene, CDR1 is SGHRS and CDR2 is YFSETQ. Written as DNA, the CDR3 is TGCGCCAGCAGCCGACAGGGAGCTGGAAACACCATATATTTT. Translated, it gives CASSRQGAGNTIYF.

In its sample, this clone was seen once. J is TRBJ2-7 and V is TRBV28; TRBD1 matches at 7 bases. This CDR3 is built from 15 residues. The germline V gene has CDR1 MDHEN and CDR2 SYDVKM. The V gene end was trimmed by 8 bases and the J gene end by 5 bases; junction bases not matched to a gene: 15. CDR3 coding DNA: TGTGCCAGCGGAGCCCAGGGGACAGTACGTAACGAGCAGTACTTC. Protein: CASGAQGTVRNEQYF.

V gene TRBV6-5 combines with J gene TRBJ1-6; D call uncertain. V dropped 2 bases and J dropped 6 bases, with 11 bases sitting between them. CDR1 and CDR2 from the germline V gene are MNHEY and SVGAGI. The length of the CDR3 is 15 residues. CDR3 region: CASSYARAANSPLHF. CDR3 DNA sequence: TGTGCCAGCAGTTACGCGAGGGCAGCTAATTCACCCCTCCACTTT.

Here the CDR3 reads CASSFSGGRSYNSPLHF. The CDR3 DNA follows: TGTGCCAGCAGTTTCTCCGGCGGTCGCTCCTATAATTCACCCCTCCACTTT. The chain joins TRBV27 to TRBJ1-6; D is undetermined. The CDR3 is made up of 17 amino acids. Germline-derived CDR1 and CDR2 are MNHEY and SMNVEV (reference sequence). V was trimmed by 3 bases and J by 0 bases, leaving 12 bases between them.

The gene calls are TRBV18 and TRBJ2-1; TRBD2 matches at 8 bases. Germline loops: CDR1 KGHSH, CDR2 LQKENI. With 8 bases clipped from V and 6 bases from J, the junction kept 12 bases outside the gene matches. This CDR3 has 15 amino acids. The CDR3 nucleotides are TGTGCCAGCCGAACAAGCGGGGGAGCTTTCAATGAGCAGTTCTTC. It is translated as CASRTSGGAFNEQFF. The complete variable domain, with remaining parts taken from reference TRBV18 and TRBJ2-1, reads NAGVMQNPRHLVRRRGQEARLRCSPMKGHSHVYWYRQLPEEGLKFMVYLQKENIIDESGMPKERFSAEFPKEGPSILRIQQVVRGDSAAYFCASRTSGGAFNEQFFGPGTRLTVL.

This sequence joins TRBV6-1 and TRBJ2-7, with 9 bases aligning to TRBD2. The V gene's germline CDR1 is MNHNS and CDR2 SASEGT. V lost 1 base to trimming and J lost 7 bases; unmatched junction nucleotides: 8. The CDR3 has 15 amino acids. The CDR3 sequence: CASSEGLAGVKEQYF. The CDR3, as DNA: TGTGCCAGCAGTGAAGGATTAGCGGGAGTGAAGGAGCAGTACTTC.

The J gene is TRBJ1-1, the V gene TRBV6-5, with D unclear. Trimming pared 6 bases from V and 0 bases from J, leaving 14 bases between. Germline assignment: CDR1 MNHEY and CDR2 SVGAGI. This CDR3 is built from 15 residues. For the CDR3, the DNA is TGTGCCAGCAGCTCCAAGGACTCTCTGAACACTGAAGCTTTCTTT. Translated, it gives CASSSKDSLNTEAFF.

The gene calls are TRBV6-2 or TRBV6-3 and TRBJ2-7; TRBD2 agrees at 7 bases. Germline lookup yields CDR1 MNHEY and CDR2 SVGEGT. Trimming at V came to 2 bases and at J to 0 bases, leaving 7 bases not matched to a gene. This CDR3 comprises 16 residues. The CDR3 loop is CASSYGWRETSYEQYF. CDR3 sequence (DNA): TGTGCCAGCAGTTACGGGTGGCGGGAGACCTCCTACGAGCAGTACTTC.

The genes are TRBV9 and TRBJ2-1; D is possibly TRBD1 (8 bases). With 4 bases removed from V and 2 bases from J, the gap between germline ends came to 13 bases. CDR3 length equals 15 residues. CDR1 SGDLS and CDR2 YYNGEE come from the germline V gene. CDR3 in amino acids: CASSKRDRTYNEQFF. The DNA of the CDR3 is TGTGCCAGCAGCAAGCGGGACAGGACCTACAATGAGCAGTTCTTC.

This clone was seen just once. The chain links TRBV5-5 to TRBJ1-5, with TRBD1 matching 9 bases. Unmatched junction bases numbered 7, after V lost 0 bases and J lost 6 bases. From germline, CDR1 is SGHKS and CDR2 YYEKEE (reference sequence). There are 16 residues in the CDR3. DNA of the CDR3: TGTGCCAGCAGCTTGGGCGGGACAGGGTATGTTCAGCCCCAGCATTTT. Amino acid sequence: CASSLGGTGYVQPQHF.

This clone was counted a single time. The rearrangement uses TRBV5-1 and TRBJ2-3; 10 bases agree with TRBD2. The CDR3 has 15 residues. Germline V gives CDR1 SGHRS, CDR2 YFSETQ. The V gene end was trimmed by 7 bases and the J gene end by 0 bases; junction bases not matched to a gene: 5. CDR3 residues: CASLLTSGSTDTQYF. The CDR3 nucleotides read TGCGCCAGCTTACTGACTAGCGGGAGCACAGATACGCAGTATTTT.

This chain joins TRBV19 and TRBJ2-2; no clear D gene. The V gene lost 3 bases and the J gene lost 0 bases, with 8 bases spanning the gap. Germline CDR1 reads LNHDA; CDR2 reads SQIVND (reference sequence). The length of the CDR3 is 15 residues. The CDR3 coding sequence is TGTGCCAGTAGTATTGGTACTTCGAACACCGGGGAGCTGTTTTTT. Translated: CASSIGTSNTGELFF.

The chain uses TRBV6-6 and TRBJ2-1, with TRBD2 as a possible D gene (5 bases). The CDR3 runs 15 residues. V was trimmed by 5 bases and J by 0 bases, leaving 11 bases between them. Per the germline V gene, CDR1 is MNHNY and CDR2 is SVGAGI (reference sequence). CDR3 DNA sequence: TGTGCCAGCAGTCTCACTAGAGGCTCCTACAATGAGCAGTTCTTC. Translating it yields CASSLTRGSYNEQFF.

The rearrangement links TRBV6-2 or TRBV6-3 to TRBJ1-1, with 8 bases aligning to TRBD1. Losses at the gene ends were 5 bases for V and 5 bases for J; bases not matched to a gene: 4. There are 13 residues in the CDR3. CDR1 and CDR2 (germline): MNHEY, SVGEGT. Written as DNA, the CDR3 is TGTGCCAGCAGTCGGACAGGGAGGACTGAAGCTTTCTTT. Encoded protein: CASSRTGRTEAFF.

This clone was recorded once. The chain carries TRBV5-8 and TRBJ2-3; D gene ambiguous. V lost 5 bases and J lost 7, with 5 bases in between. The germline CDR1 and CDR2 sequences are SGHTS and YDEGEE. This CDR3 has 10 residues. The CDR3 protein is CASSLHTQYF. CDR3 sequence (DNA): TGTGCCAGCAGTCTCCATACGCAGTATTTT.

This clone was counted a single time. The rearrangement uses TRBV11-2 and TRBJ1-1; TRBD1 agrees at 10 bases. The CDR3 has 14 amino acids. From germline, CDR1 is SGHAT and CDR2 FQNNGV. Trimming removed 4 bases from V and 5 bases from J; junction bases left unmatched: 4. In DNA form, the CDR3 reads TGTGCCAGCAGCTCAGACAGGGGGCGAACTGAAGCTTTCTTT. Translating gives CASSSDRGRTEAFF.

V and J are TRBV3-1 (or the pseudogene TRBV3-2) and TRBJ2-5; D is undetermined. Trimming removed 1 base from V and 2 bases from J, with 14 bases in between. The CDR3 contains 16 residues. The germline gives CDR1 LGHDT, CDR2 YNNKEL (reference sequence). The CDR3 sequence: CASSQGRRLRQETQYF. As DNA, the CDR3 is TGTGCCAGCAGCCAAGGACGGCGGCTGAGACAAGAGACCCAGTACTTC.

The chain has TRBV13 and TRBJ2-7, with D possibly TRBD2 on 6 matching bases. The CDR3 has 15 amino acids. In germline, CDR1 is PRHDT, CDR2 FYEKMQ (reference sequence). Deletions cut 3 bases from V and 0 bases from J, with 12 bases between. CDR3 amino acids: CASSLAGGVSYEQYF. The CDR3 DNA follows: TGTGCCAGCAGCTTGGCGGGCGGGGTCTCCTACGAGCAGTACTTC.

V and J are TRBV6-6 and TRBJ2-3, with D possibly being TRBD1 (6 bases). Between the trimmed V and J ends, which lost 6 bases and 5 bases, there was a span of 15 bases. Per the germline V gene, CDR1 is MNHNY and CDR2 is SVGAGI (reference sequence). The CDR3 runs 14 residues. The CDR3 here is CASSTPAGVDTQYF. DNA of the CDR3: TGTGCCAGCAGCACCCCGGCAGGGGTAGATACGCAGTATTTT.

CDR3 sequence reads: CASSHDTGAGNTIYF. CDR3 DNA: TGTGCCAGCAGCCACGATACAGGGGCTGGAAACACCATATATTTT. The V and J genes are TRBV16 and TRBJ1-3; 7 nucleotides line up with TRBD1. This CDR3 region has 15 residues. Germline trimming cut 3 bases from V and 2 bases from J; bases unmatched to any gene: 4. The germline CDR1 and CDR2 sequences are KGHSY and FQNENV.

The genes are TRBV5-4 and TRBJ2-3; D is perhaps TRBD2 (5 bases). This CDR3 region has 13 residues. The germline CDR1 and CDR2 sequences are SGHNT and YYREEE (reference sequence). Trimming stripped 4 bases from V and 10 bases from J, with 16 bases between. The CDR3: CASSPAGTIPQYF. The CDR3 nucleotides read TGTGCCAGCAGCCCGGCGGGTACGATTCCGCAGTATTTT.

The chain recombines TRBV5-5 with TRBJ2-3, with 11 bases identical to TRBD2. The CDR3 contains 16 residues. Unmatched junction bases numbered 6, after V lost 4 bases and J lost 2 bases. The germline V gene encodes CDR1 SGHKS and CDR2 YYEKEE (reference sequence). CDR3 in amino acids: CASSPGLADFTDTQYF. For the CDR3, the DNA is TGTGCCAGCAGCCCGGGACTAGCGGATTTCACAGATACGCAGTATTTT.

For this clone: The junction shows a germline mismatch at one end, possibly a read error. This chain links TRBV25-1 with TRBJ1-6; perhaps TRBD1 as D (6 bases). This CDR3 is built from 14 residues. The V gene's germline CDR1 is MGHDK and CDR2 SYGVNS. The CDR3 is CASSDQGLNSPLHF. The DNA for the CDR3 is TGTGCAAGCAGTGACCAGGGGCTTAATTCACCCCTCCACTTT.

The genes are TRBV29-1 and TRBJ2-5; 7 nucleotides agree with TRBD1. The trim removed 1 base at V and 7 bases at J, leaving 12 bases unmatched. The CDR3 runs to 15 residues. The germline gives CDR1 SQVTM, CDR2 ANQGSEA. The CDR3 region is CSVEAGGTASGTQYF. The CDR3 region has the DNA TGCAGCGTTGAAGCAGGTGGGACAGCGTCTGGGACCCAGTACTTC.